This T cell receptor beta chain was sequenced for a study of shared clonotypes between healthy human individuals. Profiling relied on immunoSEQ multiplex PCR, and the TCRdb table lists in-frame clones only, not all of them. The sample has some 2.4 million clones, approximately 94% seen once. Per the germline V gene, CDR1 is LNHDA and CDR2 is SQIVND (reference sequence). The CDR3 is 15 amino acids. Trimming removed 4 bases from V and 0 bases from J, with 7 bases in between. Concerning this clone itself: Its matching antigen is unknown.

Study-wide findings and caveats: Inspection by rarefaction showed sorted-subset sequencing to be incomplete despite large depth.

Sequenced: naive CD4+ T cells from PBMCs. Subset described: CD45RA+ positively selected. The TCR originated in a man between 18 and 29 years old in good health. Some clones in this sample may be carry-over from other donors' samples. The J gene is TRBJ2-6, the V gene TRBV19; the D is unclear. CDR3 loop: CASSNRASGANVLTF. The DNA of the CDR3 is TGTGCCAGTAGTAACAGAGCCTCTGGGGCCAACGTCCTGACTTTC.